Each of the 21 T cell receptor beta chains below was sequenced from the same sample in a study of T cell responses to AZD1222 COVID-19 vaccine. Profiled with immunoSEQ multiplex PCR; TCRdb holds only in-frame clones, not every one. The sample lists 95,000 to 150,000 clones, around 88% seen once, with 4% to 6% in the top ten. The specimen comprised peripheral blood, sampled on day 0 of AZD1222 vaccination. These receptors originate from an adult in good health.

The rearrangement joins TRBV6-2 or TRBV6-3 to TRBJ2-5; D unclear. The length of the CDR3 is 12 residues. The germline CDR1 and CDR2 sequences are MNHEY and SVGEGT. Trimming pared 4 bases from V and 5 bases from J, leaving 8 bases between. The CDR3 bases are TGTGCCAGCAGTTCTCTTGAGGAGACCCAGTACTTC. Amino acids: CASSSLEETQYF.

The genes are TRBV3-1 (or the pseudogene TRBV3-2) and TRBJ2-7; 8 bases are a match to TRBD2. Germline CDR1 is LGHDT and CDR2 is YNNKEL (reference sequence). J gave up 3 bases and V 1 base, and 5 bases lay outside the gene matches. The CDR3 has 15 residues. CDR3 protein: CASSQGSGAGYEQYF. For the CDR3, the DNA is TGTGCCAGCAGCCAAGGTAGCGGGGCGGGCTACGAGCAGTACTTC.

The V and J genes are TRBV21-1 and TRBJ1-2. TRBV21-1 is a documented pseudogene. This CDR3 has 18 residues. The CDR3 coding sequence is TGTGCCAGCAGCAAAATTCGCATCTGGGACGGAGCTAACTATGGCTACACCTTC. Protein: CASSKIRIWDGANYGYTF.

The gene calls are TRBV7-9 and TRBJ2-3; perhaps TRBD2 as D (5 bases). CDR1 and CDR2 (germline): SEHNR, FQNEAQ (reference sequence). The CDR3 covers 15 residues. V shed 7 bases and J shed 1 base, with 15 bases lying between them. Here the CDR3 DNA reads TGTGCCAGCACCCCGCCGTCCGGGGGCACAGATACGCAGTATTTT. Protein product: CASTPPSGGTDTQYF.

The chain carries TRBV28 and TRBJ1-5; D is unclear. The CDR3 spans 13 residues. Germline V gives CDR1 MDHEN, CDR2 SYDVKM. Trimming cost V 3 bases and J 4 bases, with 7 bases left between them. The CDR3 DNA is TGTGCCAGCAGTTTTTCAGTTAATCAGCCCCAGCATTTT. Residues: CASSFSVNQPQHF. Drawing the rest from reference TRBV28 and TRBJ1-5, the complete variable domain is DVKVTQSSRYLVKRTGEKVFLECVQDMDHENMFWYRQDPGLGLRLIYFSYDVKMKEKGDIPEGYSVSREKKERFSLILESASTNQTSMYLCASSFSVNQPQHFGDGTRLSIL.

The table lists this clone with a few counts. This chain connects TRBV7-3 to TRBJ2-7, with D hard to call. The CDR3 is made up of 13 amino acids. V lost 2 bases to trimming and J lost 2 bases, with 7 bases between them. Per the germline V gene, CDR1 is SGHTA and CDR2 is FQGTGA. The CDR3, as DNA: TGTGCCAGCAGCTTAGATCGGGCCTACGAGCAGTACTTC. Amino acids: CASSLDRAYEQYF.

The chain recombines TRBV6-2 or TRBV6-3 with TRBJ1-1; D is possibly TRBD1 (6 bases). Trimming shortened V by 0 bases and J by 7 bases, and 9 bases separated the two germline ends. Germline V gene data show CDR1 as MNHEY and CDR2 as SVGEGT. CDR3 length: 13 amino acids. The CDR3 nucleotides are TGTGCCAGCAGTTACTCGTTACAGGGTGAAGCTTTCTTT. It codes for CASSYSLQGEAFF.

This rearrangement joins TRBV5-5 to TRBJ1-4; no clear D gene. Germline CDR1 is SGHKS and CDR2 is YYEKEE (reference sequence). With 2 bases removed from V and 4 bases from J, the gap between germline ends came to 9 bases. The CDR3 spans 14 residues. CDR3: CASSLLGFNEKLFF. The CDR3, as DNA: TGTGCCAGCAGCTTATTGGGTTTTAATGAAAAACTGTTTTTT.

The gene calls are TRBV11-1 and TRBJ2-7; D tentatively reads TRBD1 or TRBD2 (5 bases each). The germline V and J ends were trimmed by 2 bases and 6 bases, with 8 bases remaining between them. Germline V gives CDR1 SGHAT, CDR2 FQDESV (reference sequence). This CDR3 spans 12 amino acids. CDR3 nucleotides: TGTGCCAGCAGCTTAAGAGGGGTCGAGCAGTACTTC. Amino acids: CASSLRGVEQYF.

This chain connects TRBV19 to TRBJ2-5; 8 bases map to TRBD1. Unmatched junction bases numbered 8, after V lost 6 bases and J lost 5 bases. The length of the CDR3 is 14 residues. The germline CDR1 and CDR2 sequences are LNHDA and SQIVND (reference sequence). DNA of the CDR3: TGTGCCAGTAGCTCTGGGACAGGCCAGGAGACCCAGTACTTC. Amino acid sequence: CASSSGTGQETQYF.

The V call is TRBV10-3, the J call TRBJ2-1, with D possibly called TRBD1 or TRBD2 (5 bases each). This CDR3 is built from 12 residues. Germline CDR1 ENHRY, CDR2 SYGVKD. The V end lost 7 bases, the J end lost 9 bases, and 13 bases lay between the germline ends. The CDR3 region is CAINQGGSEQFF. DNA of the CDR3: TGTGCCATCAACCAGGGTGGGAGTGAGCAGTTCTTC.

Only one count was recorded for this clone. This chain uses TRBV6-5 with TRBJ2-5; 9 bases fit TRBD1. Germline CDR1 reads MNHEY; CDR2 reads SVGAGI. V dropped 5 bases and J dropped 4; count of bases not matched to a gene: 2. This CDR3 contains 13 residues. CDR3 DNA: TGTGCCAGCAGTCTGGACAGGGGAGAGACCCAGTACTTC. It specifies CASSLDRGETQYF.

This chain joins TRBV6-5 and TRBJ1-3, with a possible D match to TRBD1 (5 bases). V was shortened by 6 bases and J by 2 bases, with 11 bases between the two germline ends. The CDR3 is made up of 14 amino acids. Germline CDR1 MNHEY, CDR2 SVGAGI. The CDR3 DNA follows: TGTGCCAGCAGAGACGGGGGTCCTGGAAACACCATATATTTT. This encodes CASRDGGPGNTIYF.

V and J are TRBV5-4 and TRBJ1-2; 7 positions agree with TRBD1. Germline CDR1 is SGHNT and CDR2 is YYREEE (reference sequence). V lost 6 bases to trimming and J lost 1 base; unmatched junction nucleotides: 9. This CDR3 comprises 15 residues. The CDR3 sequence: CASTSWDRSNYGYTF. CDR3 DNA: TGTGCCAGCACAAGTTGGGACAGAAGTAACTATGGCTACACCTTC.

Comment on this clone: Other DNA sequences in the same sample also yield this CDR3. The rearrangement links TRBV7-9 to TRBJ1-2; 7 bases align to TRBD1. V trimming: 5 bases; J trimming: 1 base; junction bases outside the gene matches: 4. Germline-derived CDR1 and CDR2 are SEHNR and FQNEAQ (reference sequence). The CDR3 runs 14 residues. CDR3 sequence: CASSPGQLNYGYTF. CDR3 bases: TGTGCCAGCAGCCCGGGACAGCTTAACTATGGCTACACCTTC.

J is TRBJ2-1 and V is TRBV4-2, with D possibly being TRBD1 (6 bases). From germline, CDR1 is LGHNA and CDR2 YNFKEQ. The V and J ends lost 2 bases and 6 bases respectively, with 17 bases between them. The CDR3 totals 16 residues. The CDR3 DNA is TGTGCCAGCAGCCAACAAACAGGGATGCCCATCAATGAGCAGTTCTTC. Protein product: CASSQQTGMPINEQFF.

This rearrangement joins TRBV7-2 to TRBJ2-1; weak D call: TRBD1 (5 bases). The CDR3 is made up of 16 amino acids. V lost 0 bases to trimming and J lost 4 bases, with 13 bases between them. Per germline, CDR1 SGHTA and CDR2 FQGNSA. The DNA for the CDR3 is TGTGCCAGCAGCTTAGCGCTGGCAGGACAATACAATGAGCAGTTCTTC. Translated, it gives CASSLALAGQYNEQFF.

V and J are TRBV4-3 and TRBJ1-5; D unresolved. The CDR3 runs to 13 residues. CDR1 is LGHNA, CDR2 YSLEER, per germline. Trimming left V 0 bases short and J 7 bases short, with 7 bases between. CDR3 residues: CASSQDMRQPQHF. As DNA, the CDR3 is TGCGCCAGCAGCCAAGATATGAGGCAGCCCCAGCATTTT.

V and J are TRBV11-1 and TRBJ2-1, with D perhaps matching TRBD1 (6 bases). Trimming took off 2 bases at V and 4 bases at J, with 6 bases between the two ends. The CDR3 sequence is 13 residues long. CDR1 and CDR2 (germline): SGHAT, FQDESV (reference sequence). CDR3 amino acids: CASSLTGYNEQFF. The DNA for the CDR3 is TGTGCCAGCAGCTTAACAGGGTACAATGAGCAGTTCTTC.

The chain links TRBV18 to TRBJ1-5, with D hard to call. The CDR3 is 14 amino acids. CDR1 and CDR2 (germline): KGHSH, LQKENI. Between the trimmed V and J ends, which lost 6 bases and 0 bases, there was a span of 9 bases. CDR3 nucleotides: TGTGCCAGCTCGAACAGATATAGCAATCAGCCCCAGCATTTT. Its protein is CASSNRYSNQPQHF.

The CDR3 here is CASSLDRGPYNSPLHF. CDR3 DNA: TGTGCCAGCAGCTTAGATCGAGGGCCATATAATTCACCCCTCCACTTT. The J gene is TRBJ1-6, the V gene TRBV11-2, with D hard to call. The CDR3 covers 16 residues. Looked up from germline, CDR1 is SGHAT and CDR2 is FQNNGV. Trimming took off 0 bases at V and 4 bases at J, with 10 bases between the two ends.